Below, 19 T cell receptor beta chains from the same sample are listed, as sequenced in a study of T cell changes during pregnancy in multiple sclerosis. Assay: immunoSEQ multiplex PCR; the TCRdb copy retains only in-frame clones and omits some. The sample lists around 92,000 clones, almost 95% occurring once. The sample was peripheral blood, taken in the third trimester of pregnancy. The receptors shown here come from a female donor with multiple sclerosis, enrolled in a pregnancy study.

This sequence joins TRBV30 and TRBJ2-1; possibly TRBD1 for D (5 bases). The V end lost 0 bases, the J end lost 11 bases, and 17 bases lay between the germline ends. The CDR3 is made up of 14 amino acids. The germline gives CDR1 GTSNPN, CDR2 SVGIG (reference sequence). The CDR3, as DNA: TGTGCCTGGAGTGTAGTTACAGGAAGTTGGAAGCAGTTCTTC. Translation: CAWSVVTGSWKQFF.

The rearrangement links TRBV5-1 to TRBJ2-3; 13 bases are shared with TRBD2. The V gene's germline CDR1 is SGHRS and CDR2 YFSETQ. This CDR3 has 16 amino acids. The V segment lost 7 bases and the J segment 0 bases; nucleotides outside the gene matches: 5. The CDR3 nucleotides are TGCGCCAGCGGCCAGACTAGCGGGAGGAGCACAGATACGCAGTATTTT. Translating gives CASGQTSGRSTDTQYF. The entire variable domain, with the rest obtained from reference TRBV5-1 and TRBJ2-3, is as follows: KAGVTQTPRYLIKTRGQQVTLSCSPISGHRSVSWYQQTPGQGLQFLFEYFSETQRNKGNFPGRFSGRQFSNSRSEMNVSTLELGDSALYLCASGQTSGRSTDTQYFGPGTRLTVL.

This clone was seen once. The CDR3 bases are TGTGCCAGCTCACCCCCAGTCACAGATACGCAGTATTTT. Its translation: CASSPPVTDTQYF. The V and J genes are TRBV18 and TRBJ2-3; D not resolved. V lost 3 bases, J lost 2 bases, and 6 bases lay in between. This CDR3 contains 13 residues. CDR1 KGHSH and CDR2 LQKENI come from the germline V gene.

This chain uses TRBV6-5 with TRBJ1-4; TRBD1 matches at 7 bases. V lost 11 bases, J lost 5 bases, and 8 bases stayed unmatched. CDR3 length: 13 amino acids. In germline, CDR1 is MNHEY, CDR2 SVGAGI. The CDR3 loop is CAGFRQGNEKLFF. DNA for the CDR3: TGTGCCGGCTTTCGACAGGGAAATGAAAAACTGTTTTTT.

The chain uses TRBV4-3 and TRBJ2-3, with TRBD2 identical over 13 bases. After removal of 1 base from V and 1 base from J, the junction contained 5 bases not matched to a gene. There are 18 residues in the CDR3. Germline V gene sequence: CDR1 LGHNA, CDR2 YSLEER. Here the CDR3 reads CASSQGFGLAGGTDTQYF. CDR3 DNA: TGCGCCAGCAGCCAAGGATTCGGACTAGCGGGGGGCACAGATACGCAGTATTTT.

This clone was found once. The chain has TRBV7-9 and TRBJ2-1; TRBD2 aligns across 10 bases. Germline CDR1 is SEHNR and CDR2 is FQNEAQ (reference sequence). The CDR3 is made up of 17 amino acids. V dropped 5 bases and J dropped 0; count of bases not matched to a gene: 7. The CDR3 nucleotides are TGTGCCAGCAGCCCAGCTTCTAGCGGGAGCTCCTACAATGAGCAGTTCTTC. This translates into CASSPASSGSSYNEQFF.

The chain carries TRBV5-4 and TRBJ1-1, with 12 bases aligning to TRBD1. This CDR3 has 18 amino acids. CDR1 SGHNT and CDR2 YYREEE come from the germline V gene (reference sequence). After removal of 0 bases from V and 4 bases from J, the junction contained 10 bases not matched to a gene. The CDR3 DNA follows: TGTGCCAGCAGCTTGGGGGGGACAGGGGGCTTTTTCGTCACTGAAGCTTTCTTT. The encoded protein is CASSLGGTGGFFVTEAFF.

The chain is built from TRBV5-1 and TRBJ2-1; TRBD1 matches at 7 bases. This CDR3 is built from 15 residues. Germline-derived CDR1 and CDR2 are SGHRS and YFSETQ. The J segment lost 3 bases and the V segment lost 5 bases, leaving 8 bases of the junction unmatched. The CDR3 DNA reads as TGCGCCAGCAGTGGGGGACAGAACCTCTACAATGAGCAGTTCTTC. Encoded protein: CASSGGQNLYNEQFF.

The chain links TRBV28 to TRBJ2-7, with TRBD2 matching 9 bases. CDR1 MDHEN and CDR2 SYDVKM come from the germline V gene. This CDR3 contains 16 residues. Losses at the gene ends were 7 bases for V and 0 bases for J; bases not matched to a gene: 10. CDR3 sequence reads: CASTFSGRHTSYEQYF. The DNA for the CDR3 is TGTGCCAGCACCTTTAGCGGGAGACATACCTCCTACGAGCAGTACTTC.

V and J are TRBV7-2 and TRBJ2-1; 12 positions agree with TRBD2. With 5 bases clipped from V and 7 bases from J, the junction kept 6 bases outside the gene matches. This CDR3 region has 15 residues. Germline V gives CDR1 SGHTA, CDR2 FQGNSA. CDR3 sequence reads: CASSRTSGKLNEQFF. The DNA for the CDR3 is TGTGCCAGCAGCCGGACTAGCGGGAAATTAAATGAGCAGTTCTTC. Looking up the rest from reference TRBV7-2 and TRBJ2-1 gives the full variable domain: GAGVSQSPSNKVTEKGKDVELRCDPISGHTALYWYRQSLGQGLEFLIYFQGNSAPDKSGLPSDRFSAERTGGSVSTLTIQRTQQEDSAVYLCASSRTSGKLNEQFFGPGTRLTVL.

This clone came up a few times. V usage is TRBV7-9 and J usage is TRBJ1-1; possible D gene TRBD1, 6 bases. The CDR3 contains 14 residues. CDR1 SEHNR and CDR2 FQNEAQ come from the germline V gene (reference sequence). V was cut by 6 bases and J by 5 bases, with 16 bases left in between. The CDR3 nucleotides are TGTGCCAGCAGGTGGGAGGGAGGGGGGACTGAAGCTTTCTTT. This encodes CASRWEGGGTEAFF.

This clone appeared once. The chain uses TRBV7-8 and TRBJ2-7; TRBD2 matches 10 bases. Losses at the gene ends were 5 bases for V and 1 base for J; bases not matched to a gene: 14. Germline CDR1 SGHVS, CDR2 FQNEAQ. The CDR3 is 18 residues long. Written as DNA, the CDR3 is TGTGCCAGCAGCCTAAACCTACCCAGAGCGGGAGGGTCCTACGAGCAGTACTTC. It translates to CASSLNLPRAGGSYEQYF.

This chain links TRBV4-1 with TRBJ2-2; 8 bases line up with TRBD1. There are 14 residues in the CDR3. The V segment lost 9 bases and the J segment 1 base; nucleotides outside the gene matches: 4. Germline CDR1 and CDR2: MGHRA and YSYEKL. CDR3 sequence (DNA): TGCGCCAGTCGGACAGGGTTGAACACCGGGGAGCTGTTTTTT. Amino acid sequence: CASRTGLNTGELFF.

The V gene is TRBV6-6, the J gene TRBJ2-6, with 7 bases fitting TRBD1. CDR1 and CDR2 (germline): MNHNY, SVGAGI (reference sequence). The CDR3 is made up of 16 amino acids. V lost 6 bases to trimming and J lost 3 bases; unmatched junction nucleotides: 8. The CDR3 sequence: CASSPDRVLGANVLTF. DNA of the CDR3: TGTGCCAGCAGCCCCGACAGGGTCCTTGGGGCCAACGTCCTGACTTTC.

The V call is TRBV7-9, the J call TRBJ2-2, with TRBD2 matching 9 bases. Germline loops: CDR1 SEHNR, CDR2 FQNEAQ (reference sequence). With V trimmed by 3 bases and J by 1 base, 9 bases remained unmatched. The CDR3 spans 18 residues. CDR3 in amino acids: CASSFPRRTSENTGELFF. CDR3 bases: TGTGCCAGCAGCTTCCCGCGAAGGACTAGCGAGAACACCGGGGAGCTGTTTTTT.

This chain connects TRBV19 to TRBJ1-5; D is ambiguous. The CDR3 is 12 residues long. V was trimmed by 7 bases and J by 15 bases, leaving 19 bases between them. Germline lookup yields CDR1 LNHDA and CDR2 SQIVND (reference sequence). In DNA, the CDR3 is TGTGCCAGTACCCCAGGAGGAGGGTCCTCGCATTTT. Amino acid sequence: CASTPGGGSSHF.

The chain links TRBV6-6 to TRBJ2-7; possible D gene TRBD1, 6 bases. Trimming cost V 0 bases and J 0 bases, with 6 bases left between them. Per the germline V gene, CDR1 is MNHNY and CDR2 is SVGAGI (reference sequence). The length of the CDR3 is 14 residues. In DNA, the CDR3 is TGTGCCAGCAGTTACTCGGACAGCTCCTACGAGCAGTACTTC. It is translated as CASSYSDSSYEQYF.

This clone came up once. The rearrangement joins TRBV25-1 to TRBJ1-2; perhaps TRBD1 as D (5 bases). The CDR3 loop spans 13 amino acids. Looked up from germline, CDR1 is MGHDK and CDR2 is SYGVNS. Trimming cost V 6 bases and J 4 bases, with 12 bases left between them. Here the CDR3 reads CASSLDRGYGYTF. CDR3 sequence (DNA): TGTGCCAGCAGCCTCGACAGAGGCTATGGCTACACCTTC.

This chain links TRBV7-9 with TRBJ1-4, with D perhaps TRBD1 (5 bases). The length of the CDR3 is 19 residues. Trimming removed 0 bases at V and 4 bases at J, with 21 bases between. Germline assignment: CDR1 SEHNR and CDR2 FQNEAQ (reference sequence). The CDR3 nucleotides read TGTGCCAGCAGCTTAGCGGCAGGGATTTGTGTTAAATGTAATGAAAAACTGTTTTTT. As protein: CASSLAAGICVKCNEKLFF.